Following are 9 T cell receptor beta chains from one sample sequenced in a study of blood T cell repertoires in COVID-19. Produced via immunoSEQ multiplex PCR; TCRdb's table is partial and in-frame only. The sample yields roughly 190,000 clones, about 88% seen once. What was sequenced was peripheral blood. These TCRs come from a woman in her forties who had recovered from COVID-19.

V usage is TRBV5-4 and J usage is TRBJ1-1; 8 positions agree with TRBD1. The CDR3 runs to 14 residues. Germline CDR1 SGHNT, CDR2 YYREEE (reference sequence). J lost 6 bases, V lost 2 bases, and 6 bases had no gene match. CDR3 bases: TGTGCCAGCAGCTTCCAGGACAGGGACTCTGAAGCTTTCTTT. Translating gives CASSFQDRDSEAFF.

The J gene is TRBJ2-7, the V gene TRBV7-8, with 7 bases fitting TRBD1. The germline V gene encodes CDR1 SGHVS and CDR2 FQNEAQ. The CDR3 runs 13 residues. Trimming took 3 bases from V and 3 from J; bases not matched to a gene: 2. CDR3 DNA sequence: TGTGCCAGCAGCTTCAGGGGGAACTACGAGCAGTACTTC. As protein: CASSFRGNYEQYF.

V usage is TRBV5-1 and J usage is TRBJ1-1; tentative D call: TRBD1 (5 bases). The ends were cut back, 5 bases at V and 2 bases at J, with 13 bases in the middle. The CDR3 extends over 14 amino acids. The germline gives CDR1 SGHRS, CDR2 YFSETQ. CDR3 in DNA: TGCGCCAGCAGTCCAGGACACCAAAACACTGAAGCTTTCTTT. It specifies CASSPGHQNTEAFF.

This clone has a handful of counts. The chain recombines TRBV6-5 with TRBJ1-5; D not resolved. V lost 5 bases and J lost 3, with 8 bases in between. The CDR3 spans 13 residues. Per germline, CDR1 MNHEY and CDR2 SVGAGI. The DNA of the CDR3 is TGTGCCAGCAGTCCCCAATTCAATCAGCCCCAGCATTTT. It encodes CASSPQFNQPQHF.

This clone has a handful of counts. The chain joins TRBV6-5 to TRBJ2-7; no firm D call. This CDR3 region has 13 residues. The V gene's germline CDR1 is MNHEY and CDR2 SVGAGI. V lost 6 bases, J lost 6 bases, and 15 bases lay in between. CDR3 region: CASSAPVRSEQYF. The CDR3 region has the DNA TGTGCCAGCAGCGCCCCGGTCCGTAGCGAGCAGTACTTC.

The V and J genes are TRBV5-4 and TRBJ2-3; 7 positions match TRBD2. Trimming cost V 2 bases and J 0 bases; bases outside gene matches: 6. This CDR3 has 16 amino acids. Germline CDR1 SGHNT, CDR2 YYREEE (reference sequence). Here the CDR3 reads CASSLALAGSTDTQYF. In DNA form, the CDR3 reads TGTGCCAGCAGCTTAGCATTAGCGGGTAGCACAGATACGCAGTATTTT.

The rearrangement uses TRBV11-1 and TRBJ2-3; D might be TRBD1 (5 bases). The germline gives CDR1 SGHAT, CDR2 FQDESV (reference sequence). This CDR3 comprises 16 residues. V was clipped by 3 bases and J by 2 bases, with 15 bases between them. CDR3 residues: CASSFGYDSLTDTQYF. CDR3 DNA: TGTGCCAGCAGCTTTGGGTACGACAGTCTCACAGATACGCAGTATTTT.

The chain combines TRBV5-1 with TRBJ2-5; D is unclear. Trimming took 5 bases from V and 1 from J, leaving 9 bases between them. The CDR3 has 13 residues. CDR1 and CDR2 (germline): SGHRS, YFSETQ. CDR3 residues: CASSVFGQETQYF. CDR3 nucleotides: TGCGCCAGCAGTGTCTTCGGCCAAGAGACCCAGTACTTC.

The gene calls are TRBV6-7 and TRBJ2-7, with TRBD2 matching 12 bases. TRBV6-7 is assigned to the ORF class and has an uncertain function. With V trimmed by 7 bases and J by 0 bases, 10 bases remained unmatched. CDR3 length: 17 residues. The CDR3 spells CASILGLAGPHSYEQYF. The DNA for the CDR3 is TGTGCCAGCATTCTTGGACTAGCGGGACCACACTCCTACGAGCAGTACTTC.